What follows are 25 T cell receptor beta chains derived from one specimen sequenced in a study of T cells in Graves' hyperthyroidism and ophthalmopathy (dated 2019 in TCRdb). The receptor library was made with multiplex PCR. The sequencer was an Illumina HiSeq 2000. Amplification of TCR beta CDR3 regions was carried out from RNA transcripts. The first round of RT-PCR for the TCR CDR3 was performed with the HTBI primer set and the Qiagen OneStep RT-PCR kit. TCRdb ran its own pipeline on the public reads, namely fastp trimming at Q25 and MiXCR clone calling, and kept in-frame beta chains. Here each entry gathers all rows of one CDR3 protein and keeps the most common genes and DNA. The sample yields under 350,000 distinct CDR3 sequences; roughly 23% were counted once. The ten largest clones add up to around 45% of the sample. Specimen: blood. All receptors come from a woman aged 45-59 years with Graves' hyperthyroidism.

This clonotype was seen more than once but under ten times. J is TRBJ2-3 and V is TRBV5-5; D unresolved. The germline V gene has CDR1 SGHKS and CDR2 YYEKEE (reference sequence). The CDR3 length is 16 residues. V shed 6 bases and J shed 2 bases, with 19 bases lying between them. The CDR3 sequence is CASTPGDQPFTDTQYF. The CDR3 DNA sequence: TGTGCCAGCACACCCGGCGATCAGCCTTTCACAGATACGCAGTATTTT.

J is TRBJ2-7 and V is TRBV30; D possibly corresponds to TRBD1 (6 bases). The CDR3 sequence is 13 residues long. Trimming removed 2 bases from V and 1 base from J, with 9 bases in between. Germline values: CDR1 GTSNPN, CDR2 SVGIG (reference sequence). The CDR3 bases are TGTGCCTGGAGTAGCGGACAGTCCTACGAGCAGTACTTC. Translated, it gives CAWSSGQSYEQYF.

This clonotype was recorded many times. The gene calls are TRBV15 and TRBJ2-7; a possible D gene is TRBD1 (6 bases). Germline V gene data show CDR1 as LNHNV and CDR2 as YYDKDF (reference sequence). The CDR3 has 15 amino acids. Trimming removed 0 bases from V and 2 bases from J, with 11 bases in between. CDR3 DNA: TGTGCCACCAGCAGAGAGGCAGGGGTCACCTACGAGCAGTACTTC. As protein: CATSREAGVTYEQYF.

This chain uses TRBV12-3 or TRBV12-4 with TRBJ1-1; D is undetermined. This CDR3 spans 11 amino acids. V was cut by 1 base and J by 10 bases, with 7 bases left in between. CDR3 DNA sequence: TGTGCCAGCAGTTTAGGTCTTGGAGCTTTCTTT. This codes for CASSLGLGAFF.

The chain joins TRBV3-1 to TRBJ1-1; 9 positions match TRBD1. The V gene end was trimmed by 4 bases and the J gene end by 8 bases; junction bases not matched to a gene: 11. This CDR3 is built from 15 residues. In germline, CDR1 is LGHDT, CDR2 YNNKEL (reference sequence). CDR3 residues: CASSPGDRAFEEAFF. For the CDR3, the DNA is TGTGCCAGCAGCCCAGGGGACAGGGCCTTCGAGGAAGCTTTCTTT.

This clonotype was counted at least ten times. The V gene is TRBV2, the J gene TRBJ2-2; 14 nucleotides match TRBD2. From germline, CDR1 is SNHLY and CDR2 FYNNEI. The junction had 9 bases not matched to a gene; V was cut back by 7 bases and J by 2 bases. This CDR3 is 18 amino acids long. The CDR3 here is CASTAGTSGGLNTGELFF. The CDR3 bases are TGTGCCAGCACCGCCGGGACTAGCGGGGGACTTAACACCGGGGAGCTGTTTTTT.

This clonotype was detected many times. CDR3 nucleotides: TGTGCCAGCAGCCAAGAGGGGACAGCCTACAATGAGCAGTTCTTC. It specifies CASSQEGTAYNEQFF. J is TRBJ2-1 and V is TRBV3-1; TRBD1 aligns across 7 bases. Germline-derived CDR1 and CDR2 are LGHDT and YNNKEL (reference sequence). The CDR3 loop spans 15 amino acids. The ends lost 0 bases at V and 2 bases at J; junction bases unmatched: 1.

Regarding this clonotype: Relative to the germline gene, one junction end is altered; a read error may explain this. This chain connects TRBV28 to TRBJ2-7, with 7 bases aligning to TRBD2. The germline V gene encodes CDR1 MDHEN and CDR2 SYDVKM. This CDR3 contains 15 residues. CDR3 coding DNA: TGTGCCAGCAGCACAAGCGGGACTACCTCCAACGAGCAGTACTTC. Residues: CASSTSGTTSNEQYF.

Concerning this clonotype itself: It may be a read error: a sequence one base away is much more abundant. The genes are TRBV3-1 and TRBJ2-1; 7 positions agree with TRBD2. The CDR3 totals 15 residues. CDR1 and CDR2 (germline): LGHDT, YNNKEL (reference sequence). With V trimmed by 8 bases and J by 4 bases, 11 bases remained unmatched. CDR3 nucleotide sequence: TGTGCCAGCTCGCGGGGGACCCCAAAATACAATGAGCAGTTCTTC. As protein: CASSRGTPKYNEQFF.

This clonotype was observed at least ten times. V gene TRBV5-5 combines with J gene TRBJ2-3, with D uncertain. Germline loops: CDR1 SGHKS, CDR2 YYEKEE (reference sequence). V lost 0 bases and J 3 bases, leaving 11 bases between the germline ends. The CDR3 spans 15 residues. This CDR3 reads CASSLDVQPTDTQYF. The CDR3, as DNA: TGTGCCAGCAGCTTGGACGTTCAGCCGACAGATACGCAGTATTTT.

This clonotype appeared a few times. The V and J genes are TRBV7-3 and TRBJ2-3; TRBD2 agrees at 8 bases. This CDR3 has 15 amino acids. The V gene's germline CDR1 is SGHTA and CDR2 FQGTGA. The junction had 6 bases not matched to a gene; V was cut back by 3 bases and J by 4 bases. The CDR3, as DNA: TGTGCCAGCAGCTTCACGGGGGGGTACGCAGATACGCAGTATTTT. This encodes CASSFTGGYADTQYF.

The sample holds many counts of this clonotype. The CDR3 loop reads CATTGEGETQYF. DNA of the CDR3: TGTGCCACTACAGGGGAAGGGGAGACCCAGTACTTC. This sequence joins TRBV28 and TRBJ2-5; 7 bases are a match to TRBD1. Germline V lookup: CDR1 MDHEN, CDR2 SYDVKM. The CDR3 is made up of 12 amino acids. The J segment lost 5 bases and the V segment lost 10 bases, leaving 7 bases of the junction unmatched.

This clonotype was counted at least ten times. V and J are TRBV28 and TRBJ2-7, with 10 bases fitting TRBD2. V shed 5 bases and J 0 bases; nucleotides not matched to a gene: 16. This CDR3 has 19 amino acids. Germline assignment: CDR1 MDHEN and CDR2 SYDVKM. Written as DNA, the CDR3 is TGTGCCAGCAGTCAATCGAGGACTAGCGGCCTTGGGGGCTCCTACGAGCAGTACTTC. Translation gives CASSQSRTSGLGGSYEQYF.

The chain carries TRBV10-3 and TRBJ1-4; 8 bases align to TRBD1. The CDR3 extends over 14 amino acids. J was trimmed by 8 bases and V by 6 bases; bases with no gene match: 8. From germline, CDR1 is ENHRY and CDR2 SYGVKD. The CDR3 region is CAISAGQGGEKLFF. The CDR3, as DNA: TGTGCCATCAGCGCAGGACAGGGAGGCGAAAAACTGTTTTTT.

This clonotype was found many times. This rearrangement joins TRBV20-1 to TRBJ2-1; a weak D match, TRBD1 (5 bases). Trimming cost V 0 bases and J 5 bases, with 11 bases left between them. The CDR3 runs to 14 residues. Germline-derived CDR1 and CDR2 are DFQATT and SNEGSKA (reference sequence). CDR3 in DNA: TGCAGTGCTAGAGACAGGGTGTCACACAATGAGCAGTTCTTC. Encoded protein: CSARDRVSHNEQFF.

This clonotype was found many times. The chain is built from TRBV11-2 and TRBJ2-7; 10 nucleotides match TRBD2. This CDR3 has 16 amino acids. V was clipped by 2 bases and J by 4 bases; unmatched bases: 8. Germline V gene sequence: CDR1 SGHAT, CDR2 FQNNGV. The CDR3 loop is CASSLPSAGGGYEQYF. CDR3 DNA: TGTGCCAGCAGCTTACCCTCAGCGGGGGGGGGATACGAGCAGTACTTC. The variable domain in full, completed from reference TRBV11-2 and TRBJ2-7, reads EAGVAQSPRYKIIEKRQSVAFWCNPISGHATLYWYQQILGQGPKLLIQFQNNGVVDDSQLPKDRFSAERLKGVDSTLKIQPAKLEDSAVYLCASSLPSAGGGYEQYFGPGTRLTVT.

The chain couples TRBV28 to TRBJ1-2; 9 bases are shared with TRBD1. Looked up from germline, CDR1 is MDHEN and CDR2 is SYDVKM. V was pared by 2 bases and J by 4 bases, with 14 bases of the junction left unmatched. The CDR3 runs to 18 residues. CDR3 protein: CASSLPGDGTGTAYGYTF. The CDR3 DNA reads as TGTGCCAGCAGTTTACCCGGCGACGGGACAGGGACCGCCTATGGCTACACCTTC.

This clonotype has a count of ten or more. The chain carries TRBV6-1 and TRBJ1-5, with 7 nucleotides matching TRBD1. The germline V gene has CDR1 MNHNS and CDR2 SASEGT. The V segment lost 6 bases and the J segment 2 bases; nucleotides outside the gene matches: 7. This CDR3 region has 15 residues. For the CDR3, the DNA is TGTGCCAGCAGCCTCCCGGGACAGCGCAATCAGCCCCAGCATTTT. Encoded protein: CASSLPGQRNQPQHF.

In its sample, this clonotype was seen a few times. The chain combines TRBV6-2 or TRBV6-3 with TRBJ2-1; TRBD2 aligns across 9 bases. Germline V gene data show CDR1 as MNHEY and CDR2 as SVGEGT. V lost 0 bases to trimming and J lost 9 bases; unmatched junction nucleotides: 9. This CDR3 is 16 amino acids long. The CDR3 sequence: CASSYSFAGGLGEQFF. CDR3 nucleotide sequence: TGTGCCAGCAGTTACTCGTTTGCGGGGGGGCTCGGTGAGCAGTTCTTC.

This clonotype was picked up a small number of times. V is TRBV5-1 and J is TRBJ2-2; the D call may be TRBD1 or TRBD2 (5 bases each). The CDR3 length is 16 residues. Germline lookup yields CDR1 SGHRS and CDR2 YFSETQ. Trimming shortened V by 0 bases and J by 4 bases, and 13 bases separated the two germline ends. CDR3 loop: CASSLDPGRSTGELFF. The CDR3 nucleotides read TGCGCCAGCAGCTTGGACCCGGGGCGGAGCACCGGGGAGCTGTTTTTT.

In its sample, this clonotype was seen many times. This chain uses TRBV30 with TRBJ2-7; weak D call: TRBD2 (5 bases). The CDR3 has 17 residues. V gave up 2 bases and J gave up 0 bases, with 20 bases separating them. Per the germline V gene, CDR1 is GTSNPN and CDR2 is SVGIG (reference sequence). CDR3 DNA sequence: TGTGCCTGGAGTTCCGGGATTAACCTCTTTAGCTCCTACGAGCAGTACTTC. It codes for CAWSSGINLFSSYEQYF.

The sample holds a few counts of this clonotype. V is TRBV11-2 and J is TRBJ2-1, with no clear D. CDR1 SGHAT and CDR2 FQNNGV come from the germline V gene. Trimming stripped 0 bases from V and 10 bases from J, with 4 bases between. The CDR3 consists of 11 residues. This CDR3 reads CASSLDPEQFF. The CDR3 coding sequence is TGTGCCAGCAGCTTAGATCCCGAGCAGTTCTTC.

In this sample, this clonotype turned up many times. This chain links TRBV28 with TRBJ2-1; no firm D call. The CDR3 is made up of 15 amino acids. CDR1 is MDHEN and CDR2 is SYDVKM in the germline V gene. V was trimmed by 3 bases and J by 0 bases, leaving 9 bases between them. The CDR3 nucleotides read TGTGCCAGCAGTTTGATAGGGCGCTCCTACAATGAGCAGTTCTTC. Protein sequence: CASSLIGRSYNEQFF. Full variable domain (outside the CDR3, taken from reference TRBV28 and TRBJ2-1): DVKVTQSSRYLVKRTGEKVFLECVQDMDHENMFWYRQDPGLGLRLIYFSYDVKMKEKGDIPEGYSVSREKKERFSLILESASTNQTSMYLCASSLIGRSYNEQFFGPGTRLTVL.

The table lists this clonotype with many counts. The V and J genes are TRBV7-2 and TRBJ2-1, with D hard to call. Per germline, CDR1 SGHTA and CDR2 FQGNSA. Trimming took 2 bases from V and 1 from J, leaving 9 bases between them. The length of the CDR3 is 15 residues. The CDR3 spells CASSLTSTSYNEQFF. The CDR3 nucleotides are TGTGCCAGCAGCTTAACATCGACGTCCTACAATGAGCAGTTCTTC. The full variable domain, its missing parts supplied by reference TRBV7-2 and TRBJ2-1, is GAGVSQSPSNKVTEKGKDVELRCDPISGHTALYWYRQSLGQGLEFLIYFQGNSAPDKSGLPSDRFSAERTGGSVSTLTIQRTQQEDSAVYLCASSLTSTSYNEQFFGPGTRLTVL.

The V and J genes are TRBV16 and TRBJ2-1; maybe TRBD1 (5 bases). The CDR3 contains 15 residues. Germline CDR1 is KGHSY and CDR2 is FQNENV. The V end lost 2 bases, the J end lost 4 bases, and 12 bases lay between the germline ends. The CDR3 DNA reads as TGTGCCAGCAGCCAAGGCCAGGGTGGATACAATGAGCAGTTCTTC. This encodes CASSQGQGGYNEQFF.